The clone carrying this T cell receptor beta chain was counted only a few times. A multiplex PCR was run with 60 Vbeta primers and 13 Jbeta primers. The repertoire was sequenced with immunoSEQ multiplex PCR; TCRdb's copy has only in-frame clones and lacks some. The data show about 180,000 clones, 65% to 90% seen once. These data come from a study of cytomegalovirus exposure and HLA in healthy donors. This CDR3 has 14 residues. Germline V gives CDR1 SGHNT, CDR2 YYREEE (reference sequence). V lost 0 bases to trimming and J lost 2 bases, with 9 bases between them. The chain links TRBV5-4 to TRBJ2-7; D unresolved. The sample taken for sequencing was PBMCs. This sequence was found in a girl under 10 years old in good health and CMV-seropositive. DNA of the CDR3: TGTGCCAGCAGCTTGGTGGGCCAAGCCTACGAGCAGTACTTC. Translated, it gives CASSLVGQAYEQYF.